This record concerns one TCR beta chain sequence. The source of the sample is a study of shared clonotypes between healthy human individuals. Only in-frame clones appear in the TCRdb table, and some are missing; sequencing was by immunoSEQ multiplex PCR. The table has 1.5 million to 1.9 million clones, under 99% seen once; the top ten hold roughly 0.45%. The CDR3 sequence is 14 residues long. Germline CDR1 is SGHTA and CDR2 is FQGNSA. With 0 bases removed from V and 4 bases from J, the gap between germline ends came to 7 bases. This clonotype originated in a man aged 25-45 years in good health. The sequencing input was naive CD4+ T cells sorted from blood. Subset noted: CD45RA+ positively selected. V is TRBV7-2 and J is TRBJ1-3; D uncertain. The CDR3 reads CASSLALRGNTIYF. DNA of the CDR3: TGTGCCAGCAGCTTAGCACTAAGGGGAAACACCATATATTTT.